The present entry profiles one T cell receptor beta chain with its context. The antigen is unknown. Generated by immunoSEQ multiplex PCR, the TCRdb table keeps only in-frame clones and is missing some. The sample includes 1.5 million to 2.5 million clones, over 85% of them seen just once. This entry is derived from a study of shared clonotypes between healthy human individuals. Study-level results: Some clonotypes were shared by all four sorted-subset donors, while others were not shared. The non-shared ones had lower generation probabilities than the shared ones.

The naive CD8 population came from CD45RO-negative cells selected for CCR7, without terminally differentiated effector memory CD45RA+ cells. Donation came from healthy HIV-negative adults that had no recent acute infections or vaccinations. Each sample came from a Caucasian adult donor living in Nashville, Tennessee. The CDR3 runs to 15 residues. Per germline, CDR1 MDHEN and CDR2 SYDVKM. Trimming took 6 bases from V and 4 from J; bases not matched to a gene: 12. The rearrangement links TRBV28 to TRBJ2-7; 7 bases fit TRBD2. Sequencing was done on a sample of naive CD8+ T cells sorted from blood. This receptor was obtained from a man between 18 and 29 years old in good health. As DNA, the CDR3 is TGTGCCAGCAGCCCTTTGCGGGAGTCGTCTTACGAGCAGTACTTC. It codes for CASSPLRESSYEQYF.